This T cell receptor beta chain was retrieved from a study of naive and memory T cell subsets (dated by TCRdb to 2017 to 2019). Study-wide context: Sorted naive and memory T cell subsets from peripheral blood were analyzed in the study using a UMI-based, open-source pipeline for TCR alpha and beta sequencing. RNA was DNase-treated and reverse transcribed with TCR constant-region primers, mostly using SuperScript III. The results of the functional CMV T cell responses matched the IgG serology results in every case. On the study overall, not on this receptor specifically: A few larger clonotypes were present in naive repertoires, particularly the CD8 repertoires, and these clonotypes were possibly memory cells re-expressing CD45RA. RNA-based TCR counts may be influenced by expression changes linked to T cell activation and differentiation. Following error correction, more than 95% of naive TCR sequences occurred only once, which made naive abundance distributions much steeper than those of memory subsets. In both CD4 and CD8 cells, the Gini index increased while Shannon and inverse Simpson diversity decreased from naive through CM, EM and EMRA. The abundance of TCRs followed a power law with an exponent that differed between naive and memory subsets yet stayed consistent across the three individuals. A clonotype was defined as a single alpha or beta chain sequence rather than as a paired alpha/beta receptor. No ground truth was available to validate the repertoire findings for the naive and memory subsets.

The library was obtained by UMI-ligation and nested PCR. To cover both TRBC1 and TRBC2, the beta constant-region primer consisted of an equimolar mix of two oligonucleotides. Four rounds of PCR, combining the SP2 primer with nested alpha and beta constant-region primers, were used to amplify the ligated cDNA. A single-stranded oligonucleotide carrying the SP2 primer and a 12-nucleotide UMI was ligated to the 3' end of the cDNA by T4 RNA ligase 1. The ligation reaction was kept at 16 degrees C for about 18-24 hours. PCR2 was typically run as a SYBR Green qPCR and stopped at a predetermined threshold to prevent over-amplification. Every purification after the first one was done using Agencourt AMPure XP magnetic beads. Library quantification was done by Qubit, followed by a TapeStation check on which the main peak was expected at around 650 bp. Pooled libraries were sequenced on an Illumina MiSeq using v2 2x251 paired-end kits, and typically about 1-2.3 million reads were obtained per sample. Each sample's library went into the pool at approximately 4 nM, and about 4.5-8% PhiX was added to help with cluster recognition. For the original study's pipeline: FASTQ reads processed by Demultiplexor were assigned V and J genes by Decombinator through tag matching that tolerated a single base-pair mismatch. Collapsinator relied on UMIs to fix sequencing errors as well as frequency errors caused by PCR heterogeneity. TCRs were translated and CDR3s were extracted from the conserved cysteine to the FGXG phenylalanine by CDR3Translator, with non-productive sequences being flagged. Gini, Shannon entropy and inverse Simpson indices were calculated on repertoires that had been subsampled to equal numbers of UMI-defined TCRs. Within the linear range, a power law was fitted to clonotype abundance distributions using maximum likelihood. When run on a single naive CD8 sample, MIGEC and the pipeline yielded similar UMI counts, similar unique TCR numbers and similar clonal distributions. In one analysis, naive TCRs that were also found in any memory subset of the same donor were excluded from the naive repertoire. A set of several thousand CMV-associated CDR3 sequences, compiled from VDJdb and a published dataset, was used to search the repertoires. TCRdb redid the processing of the public reads, applying fastp at Q25 and MiXCR, and retained in-frame beta chains. Here each entry gathers all rows of one CDR3 protein and keeps the most common genes and DNA. These V and J calls rely on TCRdb rather than the paper's analysis. The sample table records roughly 140,000 distinct CDR3 sequences; about 20% of these occur just once. Roughly 0.68% of the sample belongs to the ten largest clones.

This clonotype was picked up a small number of times. Its specific antigen is unknown. Nothing much larger sits one base from this clone, and base qualities are not available. The CDR3 runs 15 amino acids, cysteine and phenylalanine included. The read is trimmed to its CDR3 DNA, 45 bases read in frame from base 1. CDR1 and CDR2, looked up from the germline V gene, are SGHDN and FVKESK. Trimming at the junction amounts to 1 base on V and 3 bases on J, and the germline ends lie 13 bases apart. From the second PCR step on, the TCR alpha and beta chain libraries were amplified in separate reactions. The CMV status of each donor was determined by measuring IFNgamma production from CD4+ T cells after fresh PBMCs had been stimulated overnight with CMV viral lysate. Miltenyi beads were used first to positively select CD4 T cells, and CD8 T cells were then positively selected from the CD4-negative fraction. Cells stained for CD3, CD4, CD8, CD45RA, CD27 and a live/dead dye were sorted on a BD Aria II into four subsets by CD45RA and CD27. A few healthy volunteers provided blood, and each donor's sample was split into CD4 and CD8 T cells and then further divided into four differentiation subsets. Roughly 120 ml of peripheral blood was collected from each donor, and PBMC were isolated from the blood using Ficoll-Paque PLUS density-gradient centrifugation. Sorted cells were lysed in RLT buffer, and RNA was extracted with a Qiagen RNeasy kit and stored at -80°C.

Source material: naive CD8+ T cells from blood. The meaning of the sample's cell subset or site label: naive T cells, CD45RA high CD27+. The V and J genes are TRBV14 and TRBJ2-7, with the D call tentatively TRBD1 or TRBD2, each fitting 5 bases. This TCR was recovered from a human donor in good health. In nucleotides, the sequence is TGTGCCAGCAGCCAAGTTGGGGGTCGCTACTACGAGCAGTACTTC. This translates into CASSQVGGRYYEQYF.